The 7 T cell receptor beta chains listed next were all sequenced from one sample in a study of cytomegalovirus exposure and HLA in healthy donors. Amplification used 60 Vbeta primers and 13 Jbeta primers. Sequenced by immunoSEQ multiplex PCR; TCRdb stores in-frame clones only, minus some. The table includes roughly 66,000 clones, just over 75% detected once. Material: PBMCs. The source of these receptors is a man aged 45-60 years in good health and CMV-seronegative.

About this clone: One end of the junction varies from germline; a read error may be responsible. V is TRBV28 and J is TRBJ2-7, with 7 positions matching TRBD1. The CDR3 has 12 residues. CDR1 is MDHEN and CDR2 is SYDVKM in the germline V gene. CDR3 amino acids: CASEGQVNEQYF. In nucleotides, the CDR3 is TGTGCCAGCGAAGGACAGGTGAACGAGCAGTACTTT.

The chain joins TRBV18 to TRBJ1-1; unclear D gene. The CDR3 runs to 14 residues. Between the trimmed V and J ends, which lost 2 bases and 0 bases, there was a span of 7 bases. Germline V gene sequence: CDR1 KGHSH, CDR2 LQKENI. The CDR3 DNA follows: TGTGCCAGCTCACCAGATAACATGAACACTGAAGCTTTCTTT. This translates into CASSPDNMNTEAFF.

CDR3 nucleotide sequence: TGTGCCAGCAGTCTACCTCAGGGGGCCACTAACTATGGCTACACCTTC. This sequence encodes CASSLPQGATNYGYTF. The rearrangement links TRBV28 to TRBJ1-2; 8 bases match TRBD1. CDR1 and CDR2 (germline): MDHEN, SYDVKM. V trimming: 5 bases; J trimming: 0 bases; junction bases outside the gene matches: 8. The CDR3 spans 16 residues.

V gene TRBV10-1 combines with J gene TRBJ1-1, with 9 bases fitting TRBD1. After removal of 0 bases from V and 11 bases from J, the junction contained 4 bases not matched to a gene. The CDR3 runs to 13 residues. CDR1 is WNHNN, CDR2 SYGVQD, per germline (reference sequence). In DNA, the CDR3 is TGCGCCAGCAGTGAGTCTGACAGGGGGTATGCTTTCTTT. This gives the protein CASSESDRGYAFF.

This clone occurred once. CDR3 DNA sequence: TGTGCCATCAGTGAGTCTTCGTCAGGGAAGGCCGAGCAGTACTTC. The encoded protein is CAISESSSGKAEQYF. V usage is TRBV10-3 and J usage is TRBJ2-7; TRBD1 is a possible D gene (5 bases). The CDR3 runs to 15 residues. Trimming removed 0 bases at V and 6 bases at J, with 15 bases between. The germline CDR1 and CDR2 sequences are ENHRY and SYGVKD.

The chain employs TRBV4-1 and TRBJ1-5, with TRBD1 matching over 10 bases. V lost 0 bases, J lost 6 bases, and 5 bases stayed unmatched. Germline CDR1 MGHRA, CDR2 YSYEKL. The CDR3 runs 16 residues. Written as DNA, the CDR3 is TGCGCCAGCAGCCAAGATGGGACAGGGGTGGTTCAGCCCCAGCATTTT. Its protein is CASSQDGTGVVQPQHF.

This chain connects TRBV6-4 to TRBJ1-5; D not certain. V lost 9 bases to trimming and J lost 0 bases, with 15 bases between them. The CDR3 runs to 15 residues. CDR1 MRHNA and CDR2 SNTAGT come from the germline V gene. CDR3: CASATQPNSNQPQHF. Written as DNA, the CDR3 is TGTGCCAGTGCTACCCAACCGAATAGCAATCAGCCCCAGCATTTT.